Described below is a single T cell receptor (beta chain) sequence and its context. Antigen: not known. The entry originates in a study of cytomegalovirus exposure and HLA in healthy donors. Findings and caveats of the study: Rarity marked most TCR sequences, yet some public TCRs occurred in many donors.

Sequencing was performed with immunoSEQ multiplex PCR; in TCRdb, only in-frame clones are kept and a portion is missing. The data contain approximately 170,000 clones, 84% of them seen just once; the ten biggest clones take up 10%. Material: PBMCs. The receptor's source is a man aged 30 to 45 in good health and CMV-seropositive.

The CDR3 region is CASSATGVQETQYF. The CDR3 coding sequence is TGTGCCAGCAGTGCCACGGGGGTCCAAGAGACCCAGTACTTC. The J gene is TRBJ2-5, the V gene TRBV7-3; the D gene is possibly TRBD2 (6 bases). Germline CDR1 is SGHTA and CDR2 is FQGTGA. This CDR3 region has 14 residues. V lost 6 bases and J 1 base, leaving 12 bases between the germline ends.